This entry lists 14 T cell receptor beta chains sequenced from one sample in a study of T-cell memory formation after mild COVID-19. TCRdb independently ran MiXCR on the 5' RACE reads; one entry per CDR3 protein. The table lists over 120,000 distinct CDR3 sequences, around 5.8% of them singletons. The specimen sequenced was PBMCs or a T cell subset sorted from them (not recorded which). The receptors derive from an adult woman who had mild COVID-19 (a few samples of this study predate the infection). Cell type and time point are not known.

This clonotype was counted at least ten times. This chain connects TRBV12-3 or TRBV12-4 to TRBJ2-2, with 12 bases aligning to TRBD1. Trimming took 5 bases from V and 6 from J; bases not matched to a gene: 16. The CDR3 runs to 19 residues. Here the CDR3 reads CASSRPVPFGTGGSGELFF. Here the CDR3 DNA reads TGTGCCAGCAGTCGCCCCGTCCCATTTGGGACAGGGGGCTCCGGGGAGCTGTTTTTT.

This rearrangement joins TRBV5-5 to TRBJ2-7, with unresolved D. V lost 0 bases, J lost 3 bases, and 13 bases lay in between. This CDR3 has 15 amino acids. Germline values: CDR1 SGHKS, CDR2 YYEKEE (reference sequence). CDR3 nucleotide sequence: TGTGCCAGCAGCTTGGGAGACAATTACCGCTACGAGCAGTACTTC. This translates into CASSLGDNYRYEQYF. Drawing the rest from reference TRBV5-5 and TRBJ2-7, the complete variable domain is DAGVTQSPTHLIKTRGQQVTLRCSPISGHKSVSWYQQVLGQGPQFIFQYYEKEERGRGNFPDRFSARQFPNYSSELNVNALLLGDSALYLCASSLGDNYRYEQYFGPGTRLTVT.

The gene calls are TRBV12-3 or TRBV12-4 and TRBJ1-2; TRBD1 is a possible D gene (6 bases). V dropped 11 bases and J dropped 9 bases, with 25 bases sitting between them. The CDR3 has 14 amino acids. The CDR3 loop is CACLRRGGEESYTF. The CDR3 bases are TGTGCCTGCCTTCGGCGAGGGGGTGAAGAAAGCTACACCTTC.

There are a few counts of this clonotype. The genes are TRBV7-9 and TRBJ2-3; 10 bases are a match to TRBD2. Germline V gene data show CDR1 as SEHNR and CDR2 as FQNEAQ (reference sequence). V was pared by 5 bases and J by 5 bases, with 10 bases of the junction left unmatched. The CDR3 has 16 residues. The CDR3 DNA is TGTGCCAGCAGCCTGACCGGGACTAGCGCAGTAGATACGCAGTATTTT. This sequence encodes CASSLTGTSAVDTQYF.

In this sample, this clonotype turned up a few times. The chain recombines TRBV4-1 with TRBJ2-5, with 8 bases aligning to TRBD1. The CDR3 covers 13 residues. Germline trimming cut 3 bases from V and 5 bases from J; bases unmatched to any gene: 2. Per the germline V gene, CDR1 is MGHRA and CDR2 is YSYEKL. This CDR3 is CASSQRTGETQYF. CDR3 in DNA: TGCGCCAGCAGCCAGCGGACAGGGGAGACCCAGTACTTC.

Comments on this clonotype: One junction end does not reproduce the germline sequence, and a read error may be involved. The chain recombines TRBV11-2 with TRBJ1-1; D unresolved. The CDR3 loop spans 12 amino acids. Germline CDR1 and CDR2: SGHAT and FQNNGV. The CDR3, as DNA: TGTGCCAGCAGCTTAGACAGGTTTTCGGTCTCGTTT. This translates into CASSLDRFSVSF.

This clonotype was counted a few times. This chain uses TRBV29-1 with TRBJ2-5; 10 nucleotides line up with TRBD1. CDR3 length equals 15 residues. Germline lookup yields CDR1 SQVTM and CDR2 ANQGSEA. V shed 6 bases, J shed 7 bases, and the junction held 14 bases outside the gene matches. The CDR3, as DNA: TGCAGCGTCGCCCAGACAGGGGGCGGGTTGGGGACCCAGTACTTC. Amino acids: CSVAQTGGGLGTQYF.

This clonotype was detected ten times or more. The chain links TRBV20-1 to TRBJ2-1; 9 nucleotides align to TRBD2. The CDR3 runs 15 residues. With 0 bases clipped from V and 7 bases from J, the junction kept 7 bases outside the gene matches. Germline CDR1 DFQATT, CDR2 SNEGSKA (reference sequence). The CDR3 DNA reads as TGCAGTGCTAGAGATCCCGCGGGGGGGCGGAATGAGCAGTTCTTC. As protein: CSARDPAGGRNEQFF.

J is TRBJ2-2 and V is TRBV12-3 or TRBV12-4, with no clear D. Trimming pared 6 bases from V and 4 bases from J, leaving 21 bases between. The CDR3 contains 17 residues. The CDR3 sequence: CASSPVGVVGRTGELFF. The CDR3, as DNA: TGTGCCAGCAGCCCTGTTGGGGTAGTCGGACGCACCGGGGAGCTGTTTTTT.

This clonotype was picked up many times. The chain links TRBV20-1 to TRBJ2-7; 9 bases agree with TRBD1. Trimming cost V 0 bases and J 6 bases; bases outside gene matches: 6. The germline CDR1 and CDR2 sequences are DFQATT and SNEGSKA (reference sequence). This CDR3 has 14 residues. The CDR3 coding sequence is TGCAGTGCTAGAGATCAGGGACAGGGCTCCGAGCAGTACTTC. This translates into CSARDQGQGSEQYF.

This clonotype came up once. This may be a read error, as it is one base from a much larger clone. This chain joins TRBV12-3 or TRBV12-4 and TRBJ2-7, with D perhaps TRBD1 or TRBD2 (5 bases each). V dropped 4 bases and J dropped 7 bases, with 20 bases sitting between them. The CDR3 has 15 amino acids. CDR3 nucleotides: TGTGCCAGCAGTTCCGAACAGGTCACTAGGGAAGAGCAGTACTTC. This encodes CASSSEQVTREEQYF.

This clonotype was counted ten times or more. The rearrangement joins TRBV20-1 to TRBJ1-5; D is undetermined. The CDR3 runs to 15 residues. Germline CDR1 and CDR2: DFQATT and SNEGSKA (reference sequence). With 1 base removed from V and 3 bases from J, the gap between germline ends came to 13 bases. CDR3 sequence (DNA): TGCAGTGCTAGAGGAGAGATTAATGACAATCAGCCCCAGCATTTT. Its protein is CSARGEINDNQPQHF.

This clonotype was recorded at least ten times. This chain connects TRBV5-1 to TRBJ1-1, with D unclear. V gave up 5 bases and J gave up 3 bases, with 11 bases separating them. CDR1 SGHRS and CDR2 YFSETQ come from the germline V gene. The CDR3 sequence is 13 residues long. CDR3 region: CASSLDGYTEAFF. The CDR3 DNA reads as TGCGCCAGCAGTCTAGATGGGTACACTGAAGCTTTCTTT.

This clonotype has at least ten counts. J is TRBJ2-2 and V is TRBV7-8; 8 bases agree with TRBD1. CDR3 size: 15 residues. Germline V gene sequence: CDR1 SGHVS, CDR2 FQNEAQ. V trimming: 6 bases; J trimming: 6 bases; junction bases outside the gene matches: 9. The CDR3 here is CASSFRTGKAGELFF. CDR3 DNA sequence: TGTGCCAGCAGTTTTCGGACAGGGAAGGCCGGGGAGCTGTTTTTT.